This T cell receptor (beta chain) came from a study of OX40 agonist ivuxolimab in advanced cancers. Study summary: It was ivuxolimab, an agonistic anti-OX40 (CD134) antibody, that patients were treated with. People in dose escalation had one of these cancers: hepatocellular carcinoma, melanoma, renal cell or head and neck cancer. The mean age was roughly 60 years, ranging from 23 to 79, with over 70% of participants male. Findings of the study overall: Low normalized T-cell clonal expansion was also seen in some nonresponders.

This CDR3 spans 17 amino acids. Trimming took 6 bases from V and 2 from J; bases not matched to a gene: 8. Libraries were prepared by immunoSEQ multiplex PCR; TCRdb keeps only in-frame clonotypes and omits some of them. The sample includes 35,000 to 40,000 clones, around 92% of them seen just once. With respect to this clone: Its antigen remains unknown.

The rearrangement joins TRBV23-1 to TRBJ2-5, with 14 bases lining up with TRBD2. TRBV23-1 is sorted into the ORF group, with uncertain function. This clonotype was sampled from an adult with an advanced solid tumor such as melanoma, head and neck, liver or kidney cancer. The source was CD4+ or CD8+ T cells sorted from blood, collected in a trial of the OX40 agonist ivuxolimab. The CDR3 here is CASSQMGLAGDQETQYF. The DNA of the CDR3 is TGCGCCAGCAGCCAAATGGGACTAGCGGGAGATCAAGAGACCCAGTACTTC.